Listed below are T cell receptor beta chains from one sample, sequenced in a study of blood T cell repertoires in COVID-19. Sequencing was performed with immunoSEQ multiplex PCR; in TCRdb, only in-frame clones are kept and a portion is missing. The sample comprises some 250,000 clones, around 81% of which are singletons, and roughly 8% rests with the top ten. Sequenced material: peripheral blood. The receptors come from a woman older than 75 with COVID-19, enrolled during active disease. CDR3s include the opening cysteine and the closing phenylalanine or tryptophan. D genes are given only for firm matches. Clone size is shown for a subset of rows, as once, few, many or a class of expanded clone.

size,J,V,D,CDR3,DNA
NA,TRBJ1-2,TRBV23-1,NA,CASSPGGPARCTF,TGCGCCAGCAGCCCTGGGGGCCCAGCCAGATGCACCTTC
NA,TRBJ2-5,TRBV6-5,NA,CASSYSESTGETQYF,TGTGCCAGCAGTTACTCGGAGAGCACAGGAGAGACCCAGTACTTC
once,TRBJ2-1,TRBV5-1,NA,CASSLDQGSYNEQFF,TGCGCCAGCAGCCTCGACCAGGGGTCCTACAATGAGCAGTTCTTC
NA,TRBJ2-7,TRBV7-3,TRBD1,CASSLRGTGRYEQYF,TGTGCCAGCAGCTTACGCGGGACAGGGCGATACGAGCAGTACTTC
NA,TRBJ2-3,TRBV6-5,TRBD1,CASSSGTAGRDTQYF,TGTGCCAGCAGTTCCGGGACAGCCGGTCGAGATACGCAGTATTTT
NA,TRBJ2-1,TRBV6-5,NA,CASSSPVGGNEQFF,TGTGCCAGCAGTTCCCCGGTTGGAGGCAATGAGCAGTTCTTC
NA,TRBJ1-1,TRBV19,TRBD1,CASSIMVGTGGTEAFF,TGTGCCAGTAGTATAATGGTCGGGACAGGGGGCACTGAAGCTTTCTTT
many,TRBJ2-4,TRBV3-1/TRBV3-2,NA,CASSQGGGQNIQYF,TGTGCCAGCAGCCAAGGCGGAGGCCAAAACATTCAGTACTTC
NA,TRBJ1-4,TRBV3-1/TRBV3-2,NA,CASSQANQVTRF,TGTGCCAGCAGCCAAGCGAACCAGGTAACCCGTTTT
NA,TRBJ1-1,TRBV5-1,TRBD1,CASSPSPQGAVRAFF,TGCGCCAGCAGCCCGAGCCCCCAGGGGGCAGTTAGGGCTTTCTTT
few,TRBJ1-6,TRBV27,NA,CASSLIKEGYRRNSPLHF,TGTGCCAGCAGTTTAATCAAGGAGGGGTATCGGAGAAATTCACCCCTCCACTTT
NA,TRBJ2-1,TRBV29-1,NA,CSVEAGAQTEQFF,TGCAGCGTTGAAGCGGGAGCCCAAACGGAGCAGTTCTTC
once,TRBJ1-3,TRBV7-6,NA,CASSPQVAGNTIYF,TGTGCCAGCAGCCCACAGGTCGCGGGAAACACCATATATTTT
NA,TRBJ1-1,TRBV28,TRBD1,CASSRRGRSTEAFF,TGTGCCAGCAGCCGAAGGGGGCGAAGCACTGAAGCTTTCTTT
NA,TRBJ2-1,TRBV14,TRBD1,CASSQGTGWSYNEQFF,TGTGCCAGCAGCCAAGGGACAGGGTGGAGCTACAATGAGCAGTTCTTC
NA,TRBJ2-1,TRBV5-1,TRBD2,CASSPLAGGYNEQFF,TGCGCCAGCAGCCCACTAGCGGGGGGGTACAATGAGCAGTTCTTC
NA,TRBJ1-5,TRBV6-5,TRBD1,CASSSDRGPNQPQHF,TGTGCCAGCAGTTCGGACAGGGGGCCTAATCAGCCCCAGCATTTT
NA,TRBJ1-3,TRBV29-1,NA,CSVRGAGGNTIYF,TGCAGCGTCCGGGGGGCTGGAGGAAACACCATATATTTT
NA,TRBJ1-1,TRBV30,NA,CAWSRDTYTEAFF,TGTGCCTGGAGTCGGGACACCTACACTGAAGCTTTCTTT
NA,TRBJ2-5,TRBV7-9,NA,CASTSGFPGQETQYF,TGTGCCAGCACCTCGGGCTTTCCGGGACAAGAGACCCAGTACTTC
NA,TRBJ2-2,TRBV29-1,NA,CSVVKNTGELFF,TGCAGCGTTGTAAAGAACACCGGGGAGCTGTTTTTT
NA,TRBJ1-5,TRBV6-5,NA,CASSYPRNRDQPQHF,TGTGCCAGCAGTTACCCGAGGAACAGGGATCAGCCCCAGCATTTT
NA,TRBJ2-2,TRBV7-2,NA,CASSLGQNTGELFF,TGTGCCAGCAGCTTAGGTCAGAACACCGGGGAGCTGTTTTTT
NA,TRBJ1-1,TRBV5-1,NA,CASRDGVNTEAFF,TGCGCCAGCCGCGACGGGGTGAACACTGAAGCTTTCTTT
NA,TRBJ1-2,TRBV30,TRBD1,CAWSAGQVHGYTF,TGTGCCTGGAGCGCCGGACAGGTTCATGGCTACACCTTC
few,TRBJ1-3,TRBV30,NA,CAWQAAIAGNTIYF,TGTGCCTGGCAGGCCGCAATAGCTGGAAACACCATATATTTT
NA,TRBJ1-5,TRBV7-2,NA,CASSQDGRGLQPQHF,TGTGCCAGCAGCCAGGACGGGCGGGGGCTACAGCCCCAGCATTTT
NA,TRBJ2-1,TRBV3-1/TRBV3-2,TRBD2,CASSRPGLVNNEQFF,TGTGCCAGCAGTAGACCGGGACTAGTCAACAATGAGCAGTTCTTC
NA,TRBJ2-1,TRBV18,TRBD2,CASSPPAGGGYNEQFF,TGTGCCAGCTCACCACCGGCTGGGGGGGGGTACAATGAGCAGTTCTTC
NA,TRBJ2-5,TRBV9,NA,CASSVAPREQETQYF,TGTGCCAGCAGCGTAGCCCCTAGGGAGCAAGAGACCCAGTACTTC
NA,TRBJ1-4,TRBV14,NA,CASSLSGGAQGKLFF,TGTGCCAGCAGCCTCTCGGGAGGGGCGCAGGGAAAACTGTTTTTT
NA,TRBJ2-2,TRBV5-4,TRBD2,CASSYRGVWGLNTGELFF,TGTGCCAGCAGCTATCGGGGGGTTTGGGGACTAAACACCGGGGAGCTGTTTTTT
NA,TRBJ2-3,TRBV5-8,NA,CASSLKGDRTDTQYF,TGTGCCAGCAGCTTGAAAGGGGATAGGACAGATACGCAGTATTTT
NA,TRBJ1-1,TRBV18,NA,CASSLNVLGGNTEAFF,TGTGCCAGCTCACTCAATGTGCTGGGGGGGAACACTGAAGCTTTCTTT
NA,TRBJ2-5,TRBV19,NA,CASIVPAAFQETQYF,TGTGCCAGTATTGTGCCAGCGGCATTCCAAGAGACCCAGTACTTC
NA,TRBJ2-1,TRBV5-4,NA,CASSSSDEQFF,TGTGCCAGCAGCTCCAGCGATGAGCAGTTCTTC
NA,TRBJ1-2,TRBV12-5,TRBD1,CASGAGDRVVSGYTF,TGTGCTAGTGGAGCCGGGGACAGGGTGGTGTCTGGCTACACCTTC
NA,TRBJ2-1,TRBV7-2,TRBD2,CASSLGPSGGAPSQFF,TGTGCCAGCAGCTTAGGGCCTAGCGGGGGCGCGCCCTCACAGTTCTTC
NA,TRBJ1-2,TRBV4-2,TRBD1,CASSQETGKNYGYTF,TGTGCCAGCAGCCAGGAGACAGGGAAAAACTATGGCTACACCTTC
NA,TRBJ2-5,TRBV5-1,TRBD1,CASSFVTNRGLLETQYF,TGCGCCAGCAGCTTCGTTACCAACAGGGGGCTGCTCGAGACCCAGTACTTC
few,TRBJ1-6,TRBV25-1,NA,CASSESIGSSPLHF,TGTGCCAGCAGTGAATCCATTGGGAGCTCACCCCTCCACTTT
NA,TRBJ1-2,TRBV12-3/TRBV12-4,NA,CASSLSNYGYTF,TGTGCCAGCAGTTTGAGTAACTATGGCTACACCTTC
NA,TRBJ1-1,TRBV5-1,TRBD1,CASSFWTGRAEAFF,TGCGCCAGCAGCTTTTGGACAGGGAGGGCTGAAGCTTTCTTT
NA,TRBJ1-2,TRBV30,TRBD1,CAWSVQTGAGYTF,TGTGCCTGGAGTGTACAAACAGGGGCCGGCTACACCTTC
NA,TRBJ1-1,TRBV5-1,NA,CASSSSTLNTEAFF,TGCGCCAGCAGCTCCTCCACACTGAACACTGAAGCTTTCTTT
NA,TRBJ2-7,TRBV6-5,NA,CASTDALGEQYF,TGTGCCAGCACCGACGCCCTAGGCGAGCAGTACTTC
NA,TRBJ2-1,TRBV4-1,NA,CASSQGRDLLNEQFF,TGCGCCAGCAGCCAAGGCAGGGACTTACTGAATGAGCAGTTCTTC
NA,TRBJ2-7,TRBV3-1/TRBV3-2,TRBD2,CASSPSRGDYEQYF,TGTGCCAGCAGCCCCTCCCGGGGGGACTACGAGCAGTACTTC